The sequence of this TCR beta chain was determined in a study of CD8+ T cells in alopecia areata. Points from the study as a whole: Lesional scalp, notably in alopecia totalis/universalis, had clonality above that of normal scalp.

RNA, once extracted, was reverse transcribed into cDNA for use as the sequencing template. Repertoires were generated with immunoSEQ multiplex PCR, while TCRdb's copy carries only in-frame clones and drops some. The sample shows about 120,000 clones, roughly 63% of them seen only once. Treatment: oral pan-JAK inhibitor, 5-10 mg twice daily. Both CD4+ and CD8+ T cells were separated by sorting PBMCs. Regarding this clone: The antigen remains undetermined.

The source was CD8+ T cells sorted from blood, collected at week 4, from a patient treated with tofacitinib. This receptor was taken from a human donor with alopecia areata.

CDR3 residues: CAWDEQGAYGYTF. CDR3 in DNA: TGTGCCTGGGACGAACAGGGGGCATACGGCTACACCTTC. V gene TRBV30 combines with J gene TRBJ1-2; 9 bases are a match to TRBD1. The CDR3 is made up of 13 amino acids. Trimming took 5 bases from V and 8 from J; bases not matched to a gene: 9. Per the germline V gene, CDR1 is GTSNPN and CDR2 is SVGIG (reference sequence).